The 8 T cell receptor beta chains reported below all come from one sample, sequenced in a study of T cell repertoires in aging, cancer and after chemotherapy. TCR beta rearrangements were amplified from peripheral blood genomic DNA. A mixed TRB-A/B primer pool amplified rearranged TRB by multiplex touch-down PCR. TCRdb fed the multiplex PCR reads into MiXCR, producing one record per CDR3 protein. The table includes some 10,000 distinct CDR3 sequences, about 33% detected once. What was sequenced was blood. These receptor sequences come from a human donor in good health. The donor label of this sample is uncertain.

This clonotype came up once. Possible read error: a much larger clone is one base away. The chain carries TRBV19 and TRBJ2-1, with 7 bases lining up with TRBD2. CDR3 size: 15 residues. Germline V CDR1 and CDR2: LNHDA, SQIVND (reference sequence). V shed 3 bases and J 9 bases; nucleotides not matched to a gene: 11. The CDR3 coding sequence is TGTGCCAGTAGTATGGGCCTAGCGGCAGCATTTGAGCAGTTCTTC. It specifies CASSMGLAAAFEQFF.

This clonotype showed up just a few times. The rearrangement links TRBV19 to TRBJ1-3; unclear D gene. The V gene lost 7 bases and the J gene lost 2 bases, with 18 bases spanning the gap. CDR3 length: 16 amino acids. CDR1 and CDR2 (germline): LNHDA, SQIVND (reference sequence). CDR3 loop: CASKTLPGPPGNTIYF. CDR3 DNA sequence: TGTGCCAGTAAAACTCTACCGGGTCCACCTGGAAACACCATATATTTT. Looking up the rest from reference TRBV19 and TRBJ1-3 gives the full variable domain: DGGITQSPKYLFRKEGQNVTLSCEQNLNHDAMYWYRQDPGQGLRLIYYSQIVNDFQKGDIAEGYSVSREKKESFPLTVTSAQKNPTAFYLCASKTLPGPPGNTIYFGEGSWLTVV.

A word on this clonotype: This may be a read error: a much more frequent sequence differs by one nucleotide. This chain joins TRBV6-1 and TRBJ1-2, with D perhaps being TRBD1 or TRBD2 (6 bases each). TRBJ2-7 explains the end of the DNA better; the J call may be wrong. The CDR3 consists of 14 residues. Per germline, CDR1 MNHNS and CDR2 SASEGT. The CDR3 DNA sequence: TGTGCCAGCAGTGAAGGGACAGCGGGCTACGAGCAGTACTTC. Its protein is CASSEGTAGYEQYF.

This clonotype occurred a few times. V usage is TRBV5-6 and J usage is TRBJ1-2, with a tentative D call TRBD1 (6 bases). V lost 3 bases and J lost 5, with 17 bases in between. Per the germline V gene, CDR1 is SGHDT and CDR2 is YYEEEE. The CDR3 length is 15 residues. In DNA form, the CDR3 reads TGTGCCAGCAGCTCCCCAACTCAGGGGTTATATGGCTACACCTTC. Protein: CASSSPTQGLYGYTF.

This clonotype has a handful of counts. This sequence joins TRBV10-3 and TRBJ1-1, with D hard to call. The V and J ends lost 10 bases and 3 bases respectively, with 24 bases between them. The CDR3 loop spans 16 amino acids. Germline V gives CDR1 ENHRY, CDR2 SYGVKD. CDR3 bases: TGTGCCACCGGAAGAAAAGGGTCCCCCGGGTACACTGAAGCTTTCTTT. It encodes CATGRKGSPGYTEAFF.

As regards this clonotype: This may be a read error, as it is one base from a much larger clone. The V call is TRBV6-5, the J call TRBJ2-1; 9 bases agree with TRBD1. CDR3 length equals 12 residues. Germline values: CDR1 MNHEY, CDR2 SVGAGI. CDR3 DNA: TGTGCCATCAGTCTGGGGACAGGGCAGCAGTTCTTC. It yields the protein CAISLGTGQQFF.

This clonotype is medium-sized by share. The V gene is TRBV29-1, the J gene TRBJ2-2; TRBD1 aligns across 9 bases. After removal of 4 bases from V and 6 bases from J, the junction contained 3 bases not matched to a gene. Germline-derived CDR1 and CDR2 are SQVTM and ANQGSEA. The CDR3 sequence is 13 residues long. The CDR3 DNA follows: TGCAGCGTTGGGGACAGGGTGCCCGGGGAGCTGTTTTTT. This gives the protein CSVGDRVPGELFF.

In the case of this clonotype: A much larger clone is a single base away; this may be a read error. This chain connects TRBV5-1 to TRBJ2-3, with TRBD1 identical over 8 bases. CDR3 size: 15 residues. Germline V lookup: CDR1 SGHRS, CDR2 YFSETQ. CDR3 region: CASNRLGQGIDTQYF. The CDR3 bases are TGTGCCAGCAACAGATTAGGACAGGGCATAGATACGCAGTATTTT.